This T cell receptor (beta chain) comes out of a study of beta chain features in type 1 diabetes. Across the whole study: Examination of sorted cells across all samples involved 98,000,000 or so cells. The study, taken as a whole, reports: Patients with Type 1 diabetes showed moderately but significantly shorter TCRB CDR3s in all four CD4+ subsets. A greater similarity of naive, central memory and Treg TCRB repertoires was seen among patients than among healthy donors.

A few counts support this clone. What it binds is not known. Other DNA sequences in this sample translate to the same CDR3. Trimming stripped 2 bases from V and 7 bases from J, with 5 bases between. The CDR3 is made up of 12 amino acids. CDR1 and CDR2 (germline): MNHEY, SMNVEV (reference sequence). The entirety of the isolated RNA underwent reverse transcription, so expressed TCRB transcripts were sequenced. Measured with immunoSEQ multiplex PCR; TCRdb has only the in-frame clones, and not every one. The sample includes roughly 400,000 clones, 9.6% of them seen just once. A CD45RO/CCR7/CD25/CD127/CD95/CD27 panel sorted naive, central memory, regulatory and stem cell-like memory CD4+ cells.

The genes are TRBV27 and TRBJ2-2; D uncertain. Sequences were obtained from central memory CD4+ T cells from blood. The clonotype originates from a man younger than 40 with type 1 diabetes. DNA for the CDR3: TGTGCCAGCAGTTTACTGAACGGGGAGCTGTTTTTT. It translates to CASSLLNGELFF.